These T cell receptor beta chains were read from a single sample in a study of TIL therapy for anti-PD-1-resistant metastatic lung cancer. Here immunoSEQ multiplex PCR was the method, and the copy in TCRdb shows in-frame clones only, minus some. There are about 20,000 clones in the sample; around four fifths occur only once, and over 2% lies in the top ten. Sequencing was performed on blood, taken at baseline. These receptor sequences come from a person aged 25 to 85 with non-small cell lung cancer. Both conserved end residues are part of each CDR3. The D gene is left open where the match is weak. The size field is filled for only some rows; it gives once, few, many or a size class.

d_gene: .; j_gene: TRBJ2-3; abundance: once; v_gene: TRBV11-1; CDR3aa: CASSFVLRGDTQYF; CDR3nt: TGTGCCAGCAGCTTTGTGCTGCGGGGAGATACGCAGTATTTT
d_gene: .; j_gene: TRBJ2-1; abundance: once; v_gene: TRBV18; CDR3aa: CASSPPAATLYNEQFF; CDR3nt: TGTGCCAGCTCACCACCGGCGGCGACCCTATACAATGAGCAGTTCTTC
d_gene: TRBD1; j_gene: TRBJ2-6; abundance: .; v_gene: TRBV7-2; CDR3aa: CASSFYLPGQGPGANVLTF; CDR3nt: TGTGCCAGCAGCTTTTACTTACCGGGACAGGGCCCTGGGGCCAACGTCCTGACTTTC
d_gene: .; j_gene: TRBJ2-7; abundance: .; v_gene: TRBV28; CDR3aa: CASSSGRRYEQYF; CDR3nt: TGTGCCAGCAGTTCCGGACGGCGCTACGAGCAGTACTTC
d_gene: .; j_gene: TRBJ1-1; abundance: .; v_gene: TRBV19; CDR3aa: CASSPSGETEAFF; CDR3nt: TGTGCCAGTAGTCCGTCAGGGGAAACTGAAGCTTTCTTT
d_gene: .; j_gene: TRBJ2-7; abundance: once; v_gene: TRBV9; CDR3aa: CASSVSGNNEQYF; CDR3nt: TGTGCCAGCAGCGTATCAGGGAACAACGAGCAGTACTTC
d_gene: TRBD2; j_gene: TRBJ2-7; abundance: .; v_gene: TRBV28; CDR3aa: CASSPLSRGSRGEQYF; CDR3nt: TGTGCCAGCAGTCCACTCTCGCGGGGGTCGAGGGGCGAGCAGTACTTC
d_gene: .; j_gene: TRBJ1-5; abundance: .; v_gene: TRBV27; CDR3aa: CASRADFNQPQHF; CDR3nt: TGTGCCAGCAGGGCAGATTTCAATCAGCCCCAGCATTTT
d_gene: TRBD2; j_gene: TRBJ2-7; abundance: .; v_gene: TRBV29-1; CDR3aa: CSVEPGLGSYEQYF; CDR3nt: TGCAGCGTGGAACCGGGACTAGGCTCCTACGAGCAGTACTTC
d_gene: .; j_gene: TRBJ1-1; abundance: .; v_gene: TRBV6-5; CDR3aa: CASFSRNTEAFF; CDR3nt: TGTGCCAGCTTTAGTAGGAACACTGAAGCTTTCTTT
d_gene: .; j_gene: TRBJ1-3; abundance: .; v_gene: TRBV5-1; CDR3aa: CASSWGNTIYF; CDR3nt: TGCGCCAGCAGTTGGGGAAACACCATATATTTT
d_gene: .; j_gene: TRBJ1-6; abundance: .; v_gene: TRBV10-3; CDR3aa: CAISQGIGSPLHF; CDR3nt: TGTGCCATCAGCCAGGGAATAGGTTCACCCCTCCACTTT
d_gene: TRBD1; j_gene: TRBJ2-2; abundance: .; v_gene: TRBV13; CDR3aa: CASTQRKGAITGELFF; CDR3nt: TGTGCCAGCACTCAACGGAAGGGGGCGATCACCGGGGAGCTGTTTTTT
d_gene: TRBD2; j_gene: TRBJ2-1; abundance: .; v_gene: TRBV28; CDR3aa: CASGRTSSYNEQFF; CDR3nt: TGTGCCAGCGGACGGACTAGCTCCTACAATGAGCAGTTCTTC
d_gene: TRBD1; j_gene: TRBJ2-4; abundance: .; v_gene: TRBV28; CDR3aa: CASIRQGKNIQYF; CDR3nt: TGTGCCAGCATCCGACAGGGCAAAAACATTCAGTACTTC
d_gene: .; j_gene: TRBJ2-1; abundance: .; v_gene: TRBV9; CDR3aa: CASSVGPLKAGVVDEQFF; CDR3nt: TGTGCCAGCAGCGTAGGCCCCCTTAAGGCAGGGGTGGTCGATGAGCAGTTCTTC
d_gene: .; j_gene: TRBJ2-7; abundance: .; v_gene: TRBV7-2; CDR3aa: CASSKPPGNTYEQYF; CDR3nt: TGTGCCAGCAGCAAACCCCCTGGGAATACCTACGAGCAGTACTTC
d_gene: .; j_gene: TRBJ1-2; abundance: few; v_gene: TRBV6-1; CDR3aa: CASSGYTF; CDR3nt: TGTGCCAGCTCGGGCTACACCTTC
d_gene: .; j_gene: TRBJ1-5; abundance: .; v_gene: TRBV19; CDR3aa: CASSIARNQPQHF; CDR3nt: TGTGCCAGTAGTATAGCACGGAATCAGCCCCAGCATTTT
d_gene: .; j_gene: TRBJ2-7; abundance: .; v_gene: TRBV5-5; CDR3aa: CASSLFSVDYEQYF; CDR3nt: TGTGCCAGCAGCTTGTTTAGCGTCGATTACGAGCAGTACTTC
d_gene: .; j_gene: TRBJ2-3; abundance: once; v_gene: TRBV11-1; CDR3aa: CASSSQGRSTDTQYF; CDR3nt: TGTGCCAGCAGCTCCCAGGGCCGGAGCACAGATACGCAGTATTTT
d_gene: .; j_gene: TRBJ1-2; abundance: .; v_gene: TRBV30; CDR3aa: CAWIRAGTSYGYTF; CDR3nt: TGTGCCTGGATCAGGGCCGGAACTTCCTATGGCTACACCTTC
d_gene: .; j_gene: TRBJ1-2; abundance: .; v_gene: TRBV6-6; CDR3aa: CASSTGRYGYTF; CDR3nt: TGTGCCAGCAGCACGGGAAGATATGGCTACACCTTC
d_gene: .; j_gene: TRBJ2-1; abundance: few; v_gene: TRBV5-1; CDR3aa: CASSDPPPGYNEQFF; CDR3nt: TGCGCCAGCAGTGACCCCCCGCCGGGCTACAATGAGCAGTTCTTC
d_gene: .; j_gene: TRBJ2-1; abundance: .; v_gene: TRBV5-1; CDR3aa: CASSPYNNEQFF; CDR3nt: TGCGCCAGCAGCCCCTACAACAATGAGCAGTTCTTC
d_gene: TRBD1; j_gene: TRBJ1-1; abundance: once; v_gene: TRBV19; CDR3aa: CASSSRQGLMNTEAFF; CDR3nt: TGTGCCAGTAGTAGTAGACAGGGGTTGATGAACACTGAAGCTTTCTTT
d_gene: TRBD2; j_gene: TRBJ2-3; abundance: .; v_gene: TRBV10-3; CDR3aa: CAISGTRPGWTDTQYF; CDR3nt: TGTGCCATCAGTGGGACTAGACCGGGGTGGACAGATACGCAGTATTTT
d_gene: .; j_gene: TRBJ2-3; abundance: .; v_gene: TRBV7-7; CDR3aa: CASSPKNGADTQYF; CDR3nt: TGTGCCAGCAGCCCTAAGAACGGGGCAGATACGCAGTATTTT
d_gene: .; j_gene: TRBJ1-6; abundance: .; v_gene: TRBV6-1; CDR3aa: CASRGQGGVNSPLHF; CDR3nt: TGTGCCAGCAGGGGTCAGGGCGGCGTTAATTCACCCCTCCACTTT
d_gene: .; j_gene: TRBJ2-5; abundance: .; v_gene: TRBV20-1; CDR3aa: CSAIMGETQYF; CDR3nt: TGCAGTGCTATAATGGGGGAGACCCAGTACTTC
d_gene: .; j_gene: TRBJ2-7; abundance: .; v_gene: TRBV5-6; CDR3aa: CASSLAARQNYEQYF; CDR3nt: TGTGCCAGCAGCTTGGCCGCGAGACAGAACTACGAGCAGTACTTC